Each of the 22 T cell receptor beta chains below was sequenced from the same sample in a study of shared clonotypes between healthy human individuals. Measured with immunoSEQ multiplex PCR; TCRdb has only the in-frame clones, and not every one. This table holds approximately 1,000,000 clones, roughly 80% found once. Sequencing was carried out using memory CD4+ T cells from PBMCs. Sample subset: CD45RA-negative fraction. These receptors originate from a man in his late teens or twenties in good health. Some clones in this sample may be carry-over from other donors' samples.

This chain uses TRBV19 with TRBJ1-3; D ambiguous. The germline CDR1 and CDR2 sequences are LNHDA and SQIVND (reference sequence). This CDR3 contains 15 residues. V lost 4 bases, J lost 4 bases, and 14 bases lay in between. In DNA form, the CDR3 reads TGTGCCAGTAGTACAATTCCCGGGAACGGAAACACCATATATTTT. It encodes CASSTIPGNGNTIYF.

The chain uses TRBV11-2 and TRBJ1-1, with a weak D call TRBD1 (5 bases). Germline values: CDR1 SGHAT, CDR2 FQNNGV. The CDR3 is 17 residues long. V lost 3 bases, J lost 1 base, and 18 bases lay in between. CDR3 sequence reads: CASSFPGLGIRNTEAFF. For the CDR3, the DNA is TGTGCCAGCAGCTTCCCAGGGTTAGGGATTAGGAACACTGAAGCTTTCTTT.

The chain recombines TRBV5-1 with TRBJ2-5, with D unclear. The CDR3 totals 15 residues. V shed 2 bases and J shed 1 base, with 12 bases lying between them. CDR1 is SGHRS and CDR2 is YFSETQ in the germline V gene. CDR3 amino acids: CASSFDAGSQETQYF. DNA for the CDR3: TGCGCCAGCAGCTTCGACGCTGGTAGCCAAGAGACCCAGTACTTC.

J is TRBJ1-5 and V is TRBV5-1; the D is unclear. This CDR3 contains 17 residues. The germline V gene encodes CDR1 SGHRS and CDR2 YFSETQ. The V and J ends lost 0 bases and 1 base respectively, with 14 bases between them. The chain's CDR3 is CASSLGTDLGSNQPQHF. The DNA of the CDR3 is TGCGCCAGCAGCTTGGGGACGGACCTGGGCAGCAATCAGCCCCAGCATTTT. Using reference TRBV5-1 and TRBJ1-5 for the parts outside the CDR3, the full variable domain is KAGVTQTPRYLIKTRGQQVTLSCSPISGHRSVSWYQQTPGQGLQFLFEYFSETQRNKGNFPGRFSGRQFSNSRSEMNVSTLELGDSALYLCASSLGTDLGSNQPQHFGDGTRLSIL.

The chain recombines TRBV4-2 with TRBJ1-5, with D unresolved. This CDR3 spans 12 amino acids. Per the germline V gene, CDR1 is LGHNA and CDR2 is YNFKEQ. Trimming removed 4 bases at V and 7 bases at J, with 8 bases between. CDR3: CASSRPGQPQHF. For the CDR3, the DNA is TGTGCCAGCAGCCGACCGGGGCAGCCCCAGCATTTT.

This clone turned up a few times. The gene calls are TRBV27 and TRBJ1-1; a possible D gene is TRBD1 (6 bases). Trimming removed 5 bases from V and 1 base from J, with 8 bases in between. Germline CDR1 reads MNHEY; CDR2 reads SMNVEV (reference sequence). This CDR3 is built from 13 residues. CDR3 loop: CASSPRGNTEAFF. The CDR3 bases are TGTGCCAGCAGTCCCAGGGGGAACACTGAAGCTTTCTTT.

The chain has TRBV2 and TRBJ1-5; 8 nucleotides agree with TRBD1. V shed 8 bases, J shed 5 bases, and the junction held 8 bases outside the gene matches. CDR1 is SNHLY, CDR2 FYNNEI, per germline. The CDR3 sequence is 14 residues long. The CDR3 nucleotides read TGTGCCAGCCAATCACAGGGGGGAGATCAGCCCCAGCATTTT. Amino acid sequence: CASQSQGGDQPQHF. Supplemented by reference TRBV2 and TRBJ1-5, the full variable domain reads EPEVTQTPSHQVTQMGQEVILRCVPISNHLYFYWYRQILGQKVEFLVSFYNNEISEKSEIFDDQFSVERPDGSNFTLKIRSTKLEDSAMYFCASQSQGGDQPQHFGDGTRLSIL.

The chain couples TRBV15 to TRBJ1-5, with a tentative D call TRBD1 (6 bases). Germline CDR1 and CDR2: LNHNV and YYDKDF (reference sequence). The CDR3 spans 13 residues. Trimming cost V 8 bases and J 4 bases, with 12 bases left between them. CDR3 sequence (DNA): TGTGCCACCGCAGGACAGCTAAATCAGCCCCAGCATTTT. Translating it yields CATAGQLNQPQHF.

This chain links TRBV27 with TRBJ1-4; D may be TRBD1 (6 bases). The CDR3 has 18 amino acids. The V gene lost 6 bases and the J gene lost 8 bases, with 28 bases spanning the gap. Germline CDR1 is MNHEY and CDR2 is SMNVEV (reference sequence). The CDR3 DNA sequence: TGTGCCAGCAGGCGGAACAGGGCATCGGTCGAAGTAAGCGAAAAACTGTTTTTT. Translation gives CASRRNRASVEVSEKLFF.

The table lists this clone with a few counts. This chain uses TRBV6-6 with TRBJ2-2; tentatively, D is TRBD1 (5 bases). CDR1 is MNHNY and CDR2 is SVGAGI in the germline V gene (reference sequence). The CDR3 consists of 14 residues. Trimming removed 6 bases from V and 6 bases from J, with 14 bases in between. The CDR3 region is CASRLIRESGELFF. CDR3 bases: TGTGCCAGCAGGCTAATCAGGGAATCCGGGGAGCTGTTTTTT.

The chain carries TRBV6-5 and TRBJ2-7; D might be TRBD2 (6 bases). The germline CDR1 and CDR2 sequences are MNHEY and SVGAGI. Trimming took off 6 bases at V and 2 bases at J, with 11 bases between the two ends. The CDR3 loop spans 13 amino acids. The CDR3 DNA sequence: TGTGCCAGCAGATCCGGGAGTACCTACGAGCAGTACTTC. It encodes CASRSGSTYEQYF.

This rearrangement joins TRBV30 to TRBJ1-5, with 8 nucleotides matching TRBD1. The CDR3 is made up of 13 amino acids. CDR1 is GTSNPN, CDR2 SVGIG, per germline (reference sequence). Trimming cost V 5 bases and J 7 bases; bases outside gene matches: 7. The CDR3 reads CAWSTGVRQPQHF. CDR3 DNA sequence: TGTGCCTGGTCGACAGGGGTAAGGCAGCCCCAGCATTTT.

To note about this clone: A read error may account for a junction end that differs from germline. The chain joins TRBV7-8 to TRBJ2-7, with TRBD1 as a possible D gene (6 bases). This CDR3 is 12 amino acids long. Germline loops: CDR1 SGHVS, CDR2 FQNEAQ. This CDR3 is CASSSIGTSENF. CDR3 DNA sequence: TGTGCCAGCAGCTCGATAGGGACAAGCGAGAACTTC.

The V call is TRBV7-2, the J call TRBJ2-7; tentative D call: TRBD1 (7 bases). This CDR3 contains 13 residues. CDR1 and CDR2 (germline): SGHTA, FQGNSA. Trimming shortened V by 4 bases and J by 6 bases, and 13 bases separated the two germline ends. CDR3 DNA sequence: TGTGCCAGCAGCTCGGAGGGGGCGCGCGAGCAGTACTTC. Translation gives CASSSEGAREQYF.

V gene TRBV7-8 combines with J gene TRBJ2-2, with 7 bases matching TRBD2. There are 16 residues in the CDR3. After removal of 2 bases from V and 4 bases from J, the junction contained 7 bases not matched to a gene. The germline V gene has CDR1 SGHVS and CDR2 FQNEAQ. Here the CDR3 reads CASSLRTRGGTGELFF. CDR3 bases: TGTGCCAGCAGCTTAAGGACTAGGGGCGGCACCGGGGAGCTGTTTTTT.

The chain is built from TRBV6-1 and TRBJ2-3; unclear D gene. The CDR3 is made up of 13 amino acids. Germline CDR1 is MNHNS and CDR2 is SASEGT. V was shortened by 10 bases and J by 2 bases, with 13 bases between the two germline ends. Here the CDR3 reads CATDVWDTDTQYF. As DNA, the CDR3 is TGTGCCACCGACGTGTGGGACACAGATACGCAGTATTTT.

V usage is TRBV28 and J usage is TRBJ2-7; 9 bases are a match to TRBD1. The germline V gene has CDR1 MDHEN and CDR2 SYDVKM. The CDR3 loop spans 15 amino acids. J was trimmed by 5 bases and V by 4 bases; bases with no gene match: 9. The chain's CDR3 is CASSSTGTGTDEQYF. CDR3 nucleotides: TGTGCCAGCAGTTCAACCGGGACAGGGACCGACGAGCAGTACTTC.

V usage is TRBV9 and J usage is TRBJ2-7; tentative D call: TRBD1 (5 bases). This CDR3 contains 15 residues. Trimming cost V 2 bases and J 3 bases, with 15 bases left between them. CDR1 SGDLS and CDR2 YYNGEE come from the germline V gene. CDR3 nucleotide sequence: TGTGCCAGCAGCGTCCCGACAGCCTCTTTCTACGAGCAGTACTTC. This translates into CASSVPTASFYEQYF.

The V and J genes are TRBV29-1 and TRBJ2-5; TRBD2 is a possible D gene (5 bases). Trimming took 4 bases from V and 5 from J, leaving 17 bases between them. CDR3 length: 14 amino acids. Germline CDR1 SQVTM, CDR2 ANQGSEA. The CDR3 bases are TGCAGCGTTGCCGGGAAAGTCAAATGGGAGACCCAGTACTTC. It translates to CSVAGKVKWETQYF.

In DNA form, the CDR3 reads TGTGCCAGCAGGAAACTAGCGGGCTACGAGCAGTACTTC. Amino acids: CASRKLAGYEQYF. The chain recombines TRBV7-2 with TRBJ2-7; 9 nucleotides align to TRBD2. The ends lost 6 bases at V and 3 bases at J; junction bases unmatched: 3. The CDR3 runs 13 residues. Germline-derived CDR1 and CDR2 are SGHTA and FQGNSA.

This rearrangement joins TRBV28 to TRBJ2-7, with 9 nucleotides matching TRBD1. Trimming removed 6 bases from V and 3 bases from J; junction bases left unmatched: 12. Germline-derived CDR1 and CDR2 are MDHEN and SYDVKM. CDR3 length equals 16 residues. CDR3 DNA sequence: TGTGCCAGCAGCCACACCACAGGGGGCGGCCTCTACGAGCAGTACTTC. Translating gives CASSHTTGGGLYEQYF.

The chain combines TRBV4-3 with TRBJ2-1; 11 bases align to TRBD2. Germline CDR1 reads LGHNA; CDR2 reads YSLEER. CDR3 length: 17 residues. V dropped 4 bases and J dropped 6; count of bases not matched to a gene: 11. The CDR3 protein is CASSRAPGTSGPNEQFF. The CDR3 bases are TGCGCCAGCAGCCGCGCTCCCGGGACTAGCGGTCCCAATGAGCAGTTCTTC.